These 32 T cell receptor beta chains were all obtained from the same sample, sequenced in a study of CD8 T cells in acute hepatitis C reinfection. The study, taken as a whole, reports: All groups preferentially used TRBV04 and TRBV06, which was not due to overrepresentation in the naive pool.

Assay: immunoSEQ multiplex PCR; the TCRdb copy retains only in-frame clones and omits some. This repertoire shows around 3,900 clones, around 41% found once; its top ten account for about 9.5%. The time point here: acute HCV infection, within 168 days of estimated infection date. Hepatitis C virus-specific T cells were sequenced directly ex vivo without in vitro expansion. The specimen comprised HCV NS3-1073 tetramer-sorted CD8+ T cells from PBMCs, sampled during acute infection. These receptors all come from a young man with chronic hepatitis C.

There are a few counts of this clone. The rearrangement joins TRBV4-2 to TRBJ1-5; possibly TRBD1 for D (6 bases). Per germline, CDR1 LGHNA and CDR2 YNFKEQ. The CDR3 length is 15 residues. V was shortened by 0 bases and J by 9 bases, with 15 bases between the two germline ends. The CDR3 reads CASSQELGAWGPQHF. The CDR3 DNA reads as TGTGCCAGCAGCCAAGAGTTGGGGGCCTGGGGGCCCCAGCATTTT.

This rearrangement joins TRBV30 to TRBJ1-1; 7 positions agree with TRBD1. The CDR3 sequence is 14 residues long. Germline CDR1 is GTSNPN and CDR2 is SVGIG (reference sequence). Trimming at V came to 1 base and at J to 2 bases, leaving 4 bases not matched to a gene. This CDR3 reads CAWSATGTNTEAFF. CDR3 nucleotide sequence: TGTGCCTGGAGTGCGACAGGGACCAACACTGAAGCTTTCTTT.

The J gene is TRBJ2-5, the V gene TRBV30, with D possibly TRBD1 on 6 matching bases. The CDR3 is made up of 14 amino acids. Looked up from germline, CDR1 is GTSNPN and CDR2 is SVGIG (reference sequence). V lost 0 bases to trimming and J lost 4 bases, with 12 bases between them. The CDR3 bases are TGTGCCTGGAGTGTACTTGGGGGCGGAGAGACCCAGTACTTC. This encodes CAWSVLGGGETQYF.

By sample fraction, this clone is medium-sized (0.01 to 0.1%). Other DNA sequences from this sample encode an identical CDR3 as well. This sequence joins TRBV4-3 and TRBJ2-7, with D perhaps TRBD2 (6 bases). The CDR3 extends over 16 amino acids. V was clipped by 0 bases and J by 0 bases, with 12 bases between them. Germline V lookup: CDR1 LGHNA, CDR2 YSLEER. CDR3 in amino acids: CASSQELAGASYEQYF. The CDR3 DNA follows: TGCGCCAGCAGCCAAGAACTAGCCGGGGCCTCCTACGAGCAGTACTTC.

The chain has TRBV4-3 and TRBJ2-3; 9 nucleotides agree with TRBD2. J gave up 5 bases and V 0 bases, and 9 bases lay outside the gene matches. Germline loops: CDR1 LGHNA, CDR2 YSLEER. This CDR3 is 17 amino acids long. The CDR3 spells CASSQELAAGGGDTQYF. In DNA form, the CDR3 reads TGCGCCAGCAGCCAAGAGTTGGCAGCGGGGGGAGGAGATACGCAGTATTTT.

The rearrangement uses TRBV4-2 and TRBJ2-7, with TRBD2 identical over 9 bases. Germline V lookup: CDR1 LGHNA, CDR2 YNFKEQ. The CDR3 extends over 16 amino acids. V was clipped by 0 bases and J by 7 bases; unmatched bases: 10. CDR3 in DNA: TGTGCCAGCAGCCAAGAGATCAGCGGGAGGTGGGGGGAGCAGTACTTC. Amino acids: CASSQEISGRWGEQYF.

This clone is judged medium-sized. This rearrangement joins TRBV10-1 to TRBJ1-2, with a weak D call TRBD1 (5 bases). This CDR3 spans 15 amino acids. The V and J ends lost 3 bases and 5 bases respectively, with 16 bases between them. Germline CDR1 WNHNN, CDR2 SYGVQD (reference sequence). The DNA of the CDR3 is TGCGCCAGCAGTGAAAGGCACCAACAGGAGTATGGCTACACCTTC. This translates into CASSERHQQEYGYTF.

This chain links TRBV5-5 with TRBJ2-1; 11 bases match TRBD2. Germline assignment: CDR1 SGHKS and CDR2 YYEKEE (reference sequence). V gave up 4 bases and J gave up 5 bases; unmatched junction bases: 20. The CDR3 length is 20 residues. DNA of the CDR3: TGTGCCAGCAGCGAACAAGAACCGACTAGCGGGATCGTACCAGACAATGAGCAGTTCTTC. Protein product: CASSEQEPTSGIVPDNEQFF.

For this clone: Other DNA sequences from this sample encode an identical CDR3 as well. The rearrangement links TRBV9 to TRBJ2-1; the D is unclear. The CDR3 extends over 12 amino acids. Germline V gives CDR1 SGDLS, CDR2 YYNGEE. Trimming took 4 bases from V and 5 from J, leaving 7 bases between them. CDR3 DNA: TGTGCCAGCAGCCCACTGGACAATGAGCAGTTCTTC. This codes for CASSPLDNEQFF. Full variable domain (outside the CDR3, taken from reference TRBV9 and TRBJ2-1): DSGVTQTPKHLITATGQRVTLRCSPRSGDLSVYWYQQSLDQGLQFLIQYYNGEERAKGNILERFSAQQFPDLHSELNLSSLELGDSALYFCASSPLDNEQFFGPGTRLTVL.

The chain joins TRBV12-5 to TRBJ1-3; D is unresolved. Trimming cost V 0 bases and J 4 bases, with 4 bases left between them. This CDR3 comprises 13 residues. The germline V gene encodes CDR1 LGHNT and CDR2 FRNRAP. The CDR3 nucleotides are TGTGCTAGTGGTTTGGTACAAGGAAACACCATATATTTT. This encodes CASGLVQGNTIYF.

The rearrangement links TRBV6-1 to TRBJ2-7; TRBD1 might be the D (6 bases). The V end lost 1 base, the J end lost 3 bases, and 13 bases lay between the germline ends. CDR3 length: 15 amino acids. Germline values: CDR1 MNHNS, CDR2 SASEGT. CDR3 residues: CASSEVGQTIYEQYF. The CDR3 DNA sequence: TGTGCCAGCAGTGAAGTTGGACAGACAATCTACGAGCAGTACTTC.

The gene calls are TRBV4-2 and TRBJ2-7; 10 bases fit TRBD2. With V trimmed by 0 bases and J by 6 bases, 8 bases remained unmatched. The CDR3 totals 16 residues. Germline V gene data show CDR1 as LGHNA and CDR2 as YNFKEQ. The CDR3: CASSQEMLAGVGEQYF. Here the CDR3 DNA reads TGTGCCAGCAGCCAAGAAATGCTAGCGGGAGTTGGCGAGCAGTACTTC.

By share, this clone counts as large (0.1 to 1%). The genes are TRBV4-2 and TRBJ2-7, with 10 positions matching TRBD2. The CDR3 has 16 residues. CDR1 and CDR2 from the germline V gene are LGHNA and YNFKEQ. Germline trimming cut 0 bases from V and 4 bases from J; bases unmatched to any gene: 6. CDR3 nucleotide sequence: TGTGCCAGCAGCCAAGATTCGGTAGCGGGAGGATACGAGCAGTACTTC. It yields the protein CASSQDSVAGGYEQYF.

V gene TRBV27 combines with J gene TRBJ2-1; 8 positions match TRBD2. V shed 3 bases, J shed 8 bases, and the junction held 9 bases outside the gene matches. Germline CDR1 and CDR2: MNHEY and SMNVEV (reference sequence). The CDR3 loop spans 15 amino acids. CDR3 residues: CASSLSGGPWDEQFF. DNA for the CDR3: TGTGCCAGCAGTTTGTCGGGGGGGCCGTGGGATGAGCAGTTCTTC.

In its sample, this clone was seen a few times. The rearrangement joins TRBV4-3 to TRBJ2-2; D not resolved. V was clipped by 0 bases and J by 0 bases, with 11 bases between them. This CDR3 comprises 17 residues. Germline V gene lookup returns CDR1 LGHNA and CDR2 YSLEER. The CDR3 loop reads CASSQEIQGTNTGELFF. In DNA form, the CDR3 reads TGCGCCAGCAGCCAAGAAATACAAGGGACGAACACCGGGGAGCTGTTTTTT.

This clone was recorded a few times. The rearrangement joins TRBV6-5 to TRBJ2-7, with D perhaps matching TRBD2 (5 bases). The CDR3 runs to 14 residues. The V gene lost 5 bases and the J gene lost 2 bases, with 13 bases spanning the gap. Germline V gene lookup returns CDR1 MNHEY and CDR2 SVGAGI. The CDR3 DNA is TGTGCCAGCAGTCCGGACTTGCCCCCCTACGAGCAGTACTTC. Residues: CASSPDLPPYEQYF.

The V call is TRBV7-2, the J call TRBJ1-2; TRBD1 matches 8 bases. With V trimmed by 5 bases and J by 7 bases, 12 bases remained unmatched. Germline V gene lookup returns CDR1 SGHTA and CDR2 FQGNSA. The CDR3 extends over 15 amino acids. The CDR3 region is CASSQEQGVWGGYTF. In DNA, the CDR3 is TGTGCCAGCAGCCAGGAACAGGGGGTCTGGGGTGGCTACACCTTC.

V is TRBV7-9 and J is TRBJ2-2; D gene uncertain. Trimming cost V 5 bases and J 1 base, with 20 bases left between them. CDR3 length equals 18 residues. Germline CDR1 SEHNR, CDR2 FQNEAQ (reference sequence). Here the CDR3 reads CASSQDGMVVRNTGELFF. The CDR3 bases are TGTGCCAGCAGCCAAGATGGTATGGTAGTGCGGAACACCGGGGAGCTGTTTTTT. Full variable domain (rest looked up from reference TRBV7-9 and TRBJ2-2): DTGVSQNPRHKITKRGQNVTFRCDPISEHNRLYWYRQTLGQGPEFLTYFQNEAQLEKSRLLSDRFSAERPKGSFSTLEIQRTEQGDSAMYLCASSQDGMVVRNTGELFFGEGSRLTVL.

This clone appeared a few times. Other DNA sequences in this specimen translate into the identical CDR3. The V and J genes are TRBV4-3 and TRBJ2-2; tentative D call: TRBD1 (6 bases). V lost 0 bases, J lost 8 bases, and 13 bases lay in between. The V gene's germline CDR1 is LGHNA and CDR2 YSLEER. CDR3 size: 15 residues. The CDR3 DNA follows: TGCGCCAGCAGCCAAGAACCAGGGGCCCCGGGGGAGCTGTTTTTT. Amino acids: CASSQEPGAPGELFF.

This clone is medium-sized. The J gene is TRBJ2-5, the V gene TRBV9; no clear D. This CDR3 comprises 15 residues. The V and J ends lost 4 bases and 5 bases respectively, with 18 bases between them. CDR1 is SGDLS and CDR2 is YYNGEE in the germline V gene. The CDR3 DNA is TGTGCCAGCAGCCCAAGTGTGGGCCAAGGCGAGACCCAGTACTTC. Protein sequence: CASSPSVGQGETQYF.

This chain joins TRBV11-3 and TRBJ2-7; 11 bases are shared with TRBD1. The CDR3 spans 16 residues. Germline assignment: CDR1 SGHNT and CDR2 YENEEA. With 2 bases clipped from V and 1 base from J, the junction kept 4 bases outside the gene matches. This CDR3 reads CASSLMGQGGSYEQYF. CDR3 nucleotide sequence: TGTGCCAGCAGCTTAATGGGACAGGGGGGGTCCTACGAGCAGTACTTC.

The chain joins TRBV4-3 to TRBJ2-2, with a weak D call TRBD1 (6 bases). The germline gives CDR1 LGHNA, CDR2 YSLEER. Trimming shortened V by 3 bases and J by 6 bases, and 17 bases separated the two germline ends. The CDR3 sequence is 16 residues long. In DNA form, the CDR3 reads TGCGCCAGCAGCCAGGAACCGGACAGTGCCCCCGGGGAGCTGTTTTTT. It is translated as CASSQEPDSAPGELFF.

This clone rates as medium-sized. The chain joins TRBV2 to TRBJ2-2; 10 bases map to TRBD1. This CDR3 comprises 15 residues. The trim removed 6 bases at V and 6 bases at J, leaving 7 bases unmatched. From germline, CDR1 is SNHLY and CDR2 FYNNEI. DNA for the CDR3: TGTGCCAGCAGCCCCGGGACAGGGGAAGCCGGGGAGCTGTTTTTT. It is translated as CASSPGTGEAGELFF.

This chain connects TRBV5-6 to TRBJ2-7; D is undetermined. This CDR3 spans 11 amino acids. Germline values: CDR1 SGHDT, CDR2 YYEEEE. V was shortened by 3 bases and J by 4 bases, with 5 bases between the two germline ends. This CDR3 reads CASSSQYEQYF. The CDR3 region has the DNA TGTGCCAGCAGCTCCCAGTACGAGCAGTACTTC.

A few counts support this clone. The same CDR3 can be traced to other DNA sequences in this sample. This rearrangement joins TRBV4-2 to TRBJ1-1, with D unresolved. Trimming took 0 bases from V and 5 from J, leaving 7 bases between them. The germline CDR1 and CDR2 sequences are LGHNA and YNFKEQ. This CDR3 region has 13 residues. CDR3 sequence (DNA): TGTGCCAGCAGCCAAGACTTGGGTACTGAAGCTTTCTTT. This translates into CASSQDLGTEAFF.

A remark on this clone: A far bigger clonotype differs at one base, so this is likely a read error. This CDR3 is also generated by other DNA sequences in the sample. The CDR3, as DNA: TGTGCCAGCAGCCAAGAACCCGGGGCTCCGAACACCGGGGAGCTGTTTTTT. Protein: CASSQEPGAPNTGELFF. The chain is built from TRBV11-2 and TRBJ2-2, with D tentatively TRBD1 or TRBD2 (5 bases each). Trimming left V 5 bases short and J 0 bases short, with 16 bases between. Germline loops: CDR1 SGHAT, CDR2 FQNNGV. This CDR3 region has 17 residues.

The J gene is TRBJ1-1, the V gene TRBV27; D is possibly TRBD1 (6 bases). The V gene lost 5 bases and the J gene lost 0 bases, with 16 bases spanning the gap. Germline values: CDR1 MNHEY, CDR2 SMNVEV (reference sequence). This CDR3 contains 16 residues. CDR3 sequence: CASSLQPGTLNTEAFF. In DNA form, the CDR3 reads TGTGCCAGCAGTCTCCAACCCGGGACACTGAACACTGAAGCTTTCTTT.

This clone was detected only a few times. This sequence joins TRBV5-6 and TRBJ1-1; 7 nucleotides line up with TRBD1. V shed 3 bases, J shed 0 bases, and the junction held 11 bases outside the gene matches. The germline gives CDR1 SGHDT, CDR2 YYEEEE. This CDR3 contains 17 residues. The CDR3 DNA reads as TGTGCCAGCAGCTCGCCGACAGGGACTCACATGAACACTGAAGCTTTCTTT. Amino acid sequence: CASSSPTGTHMNTEAFF.

This clone rates as medium-sized. The chain employs TRBV7-3 and TRBJ2-2; D is ambiguous. The CDR3 spans 12 residues. The germline gives CDR1 SGHTA, CDR2 FQGTGA. Trimming shortened V by 3 bases and J by 6 bases, and 5 bases separated the two germline ends. CDR3 sequence reads: CASSLASGELFF. Written as DNA, the CDR3 is TGTGCCAGCAGCTTGGCCTCCGGGGAGCTGTTTTTT.

This clone was observed a handful of times. The gene calls are TRBV4-2 and TRBJ2-7, with TRBD2 as a possible D gene (6 bases). CDR1 is LGHNA and CDR2 is YNFKEQ in the germline V gene. The CDR3 covers 16 residues. Trimming took 0 bases from V and 6 from J, leaving 18 bases between them. Here the CDR3 DNA reads TGTGCCAGCAGCCAAGAAGCACTAGCCGGCCTCGGCGAGCAGTACTTC. Amino acids: CASSQEALAGLGEQYF.

The V and J genes are TRBV4-3 and TRBJ2-7; 8 bases line up with TRBD1. The ends lost 0 bases at V and 3 bases at J; junction bases unmatched: 10. Germline-derived CDR1 and CDR2 are LGHNA and YSLEER. The CDR3 is 17 residues long. The CDR3, as DNA: TGCGCCAGCAGCCAAGAACCTACCGGGACAGGCTACTACGAGCAGTACTTC. Protein sequence: CASSQEPTGTGYYEQYF.

This clone is a singleton in its sample. This sequence may be a read error, since a much larger clone differs from it by one base. The chain carries TRBV7-3 and TRBJ1-1; no firm D call. The CDR3 covers 13 residues. The ends were cut back, 5 bases at V and 5 bases at J, with 12 bases in the middle. The germline CDR1 and CDR2 sequences are SGHTA and FQGTGA. The CDR3 DNA reads as TGTGCCAGCAGCCAAGAAATGGGAACTGAAGCTTTCTTT. Translated, it gives CASSQEMGTEAFF.